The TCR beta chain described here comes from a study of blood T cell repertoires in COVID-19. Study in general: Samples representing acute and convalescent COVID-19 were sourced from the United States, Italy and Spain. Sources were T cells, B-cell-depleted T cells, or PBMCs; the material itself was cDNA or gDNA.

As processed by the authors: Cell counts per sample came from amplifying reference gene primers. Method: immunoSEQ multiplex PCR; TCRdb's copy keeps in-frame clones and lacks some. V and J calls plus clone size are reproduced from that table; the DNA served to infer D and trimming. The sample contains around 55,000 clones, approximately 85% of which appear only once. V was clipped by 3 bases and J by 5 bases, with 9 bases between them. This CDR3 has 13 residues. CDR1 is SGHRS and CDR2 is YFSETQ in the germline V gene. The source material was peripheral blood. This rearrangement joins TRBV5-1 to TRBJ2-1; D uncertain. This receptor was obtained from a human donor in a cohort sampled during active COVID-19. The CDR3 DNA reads TGCGCCAGCAGCTCAAGTCCAGACAATGAGCAGTTCTTC. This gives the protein CASSSSPDNEQFF.